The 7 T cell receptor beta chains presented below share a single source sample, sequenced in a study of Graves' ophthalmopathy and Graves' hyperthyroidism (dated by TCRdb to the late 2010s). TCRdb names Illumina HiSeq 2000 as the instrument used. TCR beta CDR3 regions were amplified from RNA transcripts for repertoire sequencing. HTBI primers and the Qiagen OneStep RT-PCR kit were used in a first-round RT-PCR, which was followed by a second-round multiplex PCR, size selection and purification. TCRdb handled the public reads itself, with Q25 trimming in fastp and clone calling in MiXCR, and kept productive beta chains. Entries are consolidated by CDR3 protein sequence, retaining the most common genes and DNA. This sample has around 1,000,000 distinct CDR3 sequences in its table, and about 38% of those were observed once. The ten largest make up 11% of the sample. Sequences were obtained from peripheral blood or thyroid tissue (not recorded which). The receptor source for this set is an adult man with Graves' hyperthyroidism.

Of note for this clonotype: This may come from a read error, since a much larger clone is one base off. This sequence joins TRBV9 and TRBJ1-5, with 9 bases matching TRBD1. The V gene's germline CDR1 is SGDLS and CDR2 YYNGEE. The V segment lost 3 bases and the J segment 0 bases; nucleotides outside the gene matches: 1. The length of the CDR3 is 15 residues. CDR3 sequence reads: CASSGTGDSNQPQHF. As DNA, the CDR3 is TGTGCCAGCAGCGGGACAGGGGATAGCAATCAGCCCCAGCATTTT.

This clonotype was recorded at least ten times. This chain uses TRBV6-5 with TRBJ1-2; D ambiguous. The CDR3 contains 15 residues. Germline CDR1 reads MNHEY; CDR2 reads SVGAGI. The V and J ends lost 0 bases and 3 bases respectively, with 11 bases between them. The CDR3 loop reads CASSYSPRAHYGYTF. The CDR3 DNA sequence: TGTGCCAGCAGTTACTCGCCGAGAGCCCACTATGGCTACACCTTC.

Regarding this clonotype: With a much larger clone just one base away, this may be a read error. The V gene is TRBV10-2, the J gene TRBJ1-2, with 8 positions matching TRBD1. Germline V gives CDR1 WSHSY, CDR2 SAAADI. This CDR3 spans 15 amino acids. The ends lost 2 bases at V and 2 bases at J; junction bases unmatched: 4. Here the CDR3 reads CASSEPDRENYGYTF. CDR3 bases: TGCGCCAGCAGTGAGCCGGACAGGGAAAACTATGGCTACACCTTC.

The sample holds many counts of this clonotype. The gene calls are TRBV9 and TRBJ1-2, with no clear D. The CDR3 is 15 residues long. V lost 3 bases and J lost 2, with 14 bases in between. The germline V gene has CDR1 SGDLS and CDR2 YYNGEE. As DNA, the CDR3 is TGTGCCAGCAGCGAGACACCGGCGCGGAACTATGGCTACACCTTC. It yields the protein CASSETPARNYGYTF. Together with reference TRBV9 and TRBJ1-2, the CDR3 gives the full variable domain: DSGVTQTPKHLITATGQRVTLRCSPRSGDLSVYWYQQSLDQGLQFLIQYYNGEERAKGNILERFSAQQFPDLHSELNLSSLELGDSALYFCASSETPARNYGYTFGSGTRLTVV.

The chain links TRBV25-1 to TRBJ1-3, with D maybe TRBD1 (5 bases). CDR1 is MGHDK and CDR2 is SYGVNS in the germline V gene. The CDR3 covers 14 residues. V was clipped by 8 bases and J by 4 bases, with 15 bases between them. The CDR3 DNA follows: TGTGCCAGCGGAGGGGCCACTCGGGGAAACACCATATATTTT. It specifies CASGGATRGNTIYF.

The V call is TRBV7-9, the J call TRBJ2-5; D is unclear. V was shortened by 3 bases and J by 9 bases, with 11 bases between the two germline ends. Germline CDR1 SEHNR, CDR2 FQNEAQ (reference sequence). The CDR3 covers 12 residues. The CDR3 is CASSLVDQPQYF. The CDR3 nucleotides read TGTGCCAGCAGCTTGGTTGATCAGCCCCAGTACTTC.

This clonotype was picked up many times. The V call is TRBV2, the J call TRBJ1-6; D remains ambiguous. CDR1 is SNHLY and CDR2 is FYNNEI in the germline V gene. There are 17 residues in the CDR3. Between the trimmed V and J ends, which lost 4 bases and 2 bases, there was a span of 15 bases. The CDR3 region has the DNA TGTGCCAGCAGTGGCCCGTGGATACGGACCTATAATTCACCCCTCCACTTT. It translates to CASSGPWIRTYNSPLHF.